This TCR beta chain appears in the sequencing data of a study of T cells in Graves' hyperthyroidism and ophthalmopathy. The study's findings and limits: Model output signaled ophthalmopathy a median around 6.9 months ahead of onset.

On this clonotype itself: Its antigen is still unknown.

Germline V CDR1 and CDR2: SNHLY, FYNNEI. The CDR3 covers 13 residues. Trimming stripped 6 bases from V and 8 bases from J, with 14 bases between. From RNA transcripts, TCR beta CDR3 regions were amplified. The primer set for the first-round RT-PCR of the TCR CDR3 was HTBI. TCRdb used MiXCR to reprocess the multiplex PCR reads, holding one entry per CDR3 protein. This table holds 500,000 to 600,000 distinct CDR3 sequences, 35% to 55% found once. If no ophthalmopathy progression occurred within 18 months, Graves' hyperthyroidism was stable. The chain is built from TRBV2 and TRBJ1-3; the D gene is possibly TRBD1 (5 bases). Sequenced material: peripheral blood or thyroid tissue (not recorded which). The receptor's source is a woman in her late teens or twenties with Graves' hyperthyroidism. CDR3 region: CASSLGTLYTIYF. In nucleotides, the CDR3 is TGTGCCAGCAGCCTAGGGACGCTCTACACCATATATTTT.